Below are 11 T cell receptor beta chains sequenced from a single sample in a study of shared clonotypes between healthy human individuals. This table comes from immunoSEQ multiplex PCR, and its TCRdb copy is limited to in-frame clones, with some not included. The data contain roughly 1,500,000 clones, 98% of them seen just once; the ten biggest clones take up around 0.47%. The sequenced sample consisted of naive CD4+ T cells sorted from blood. Subset specified: CD45RA+ positively selected. Every receptor here comes from a man younger than 40 in good health.

In regard to this clone: The sample carries other DNA sequences with the same CDR3. The rearrangement links TRBV5-1 to TRBJ2-5; D unresolved. The V gene lost 0 bases and the J gene lost 5 bases, with 5 bases spanning the gap. The CDR3 runs 12 residues. Per the germline V gene, CDR1 is SGHRS and CDR2 is YFSETQ. CDR3 loop: CASSLEGETQYF. The CDR3 bases are TGCGCCAGCAGCTTGGAAGGTGAGACCCAGTACTTC. The full variable domain, rest sourced from reference TRBV5-1 and TRBJ2-5, is KAGVTQTPRYLIKTRGQQVTLSCSPISGHRSVSWYQQTPGQGLQFLFEYFSETQRNKGNFPGRFSGRQFSNSRSEMNVSTLELGDSALYLCASSLEGETQYFGPGTRLLVL.

The chain combines TRBV28 with TRBJ2-1, with unresolved D. Looked up from germline, CDR1 is MDHEN and CDR2 is SYDVKM. The CDR3 loop spans 16 amino acids. The V and J ends lost 5 bases and 0 bases respectively, with 14 bases between them. DNA of the CDR3: TGTGCCAGCAGTCCCCGTCGACAAAGCTCCTACAATGAGCAGTTCTTC. Translated: CASSPRRQSSYNEQFF. Together with reference TRBV28 and TRBJ2-1, the CDR3 gives the full variable domain: DVKVTQSSRYLVKRTGEKVFLECVQDMDHENMFWYRQDPGLGLRLIYFSYDVKMKEKGDIPEGYSVSREKKERFSLILESASTNQTSMYLCASSPRRQSSYNEQFFGPGTRLTVL.

The genes are TRBV19 and TRBJ2-1, with 7 bases matching TRBD2. The ends lost 7 bases at V and 1 base at J; junction bases unmatched: 7. This CDR3 has 15 amino acids. Germline V gives CDR1 LNHDA, CDR2 SQIVND (reference sequence). DNA for the CDR3: TGTGCCAGTACTGGCGGGAGATTTTCCTACAATGAGCAGTTCTTC. It specifies CASTGGRFSYNEQFF.

A note on this clone: In the same sample, other DNA sequences code for this CDR3. V gene TRBV10-2 combines with J gene TRBJ2-7; no reliable D call. This CDR3 spans 11 amino acids. CDR1 WSHSY and CDR2 SAAADI come from the germline V gene. The germline V and J ends were trimmed by 3 bases and 1 base, with 1 base remaining between them. The CDR3, as DNA: TGCGCCAGCAGTGAATCCTACGAGCAGTACTTC. This encodes CASSESYEQYF.

The V gene is TRBV28, the J gene TRBJ1-2; 7 bases agree with TRBD1. The CDR3 length is 14 residues. Per germline, CDR1 MDHEN and CDR2 SYDVKM. Unmatched junction bases numbered 12, after V lost 6 bases and J lost 8 bases. In DNA form, the CDR3 reads TGTGCCAGCAGCAAAGGGACAGTCCAAACGGGCTACACCTTC. Its translation: CASSKGTVQTGYTF.

This sequence joins TRBV19 and TRBJ2-7; 8 positions match TRBD2. V dropped 4 bases and J dropped 3; count of bases not matched to a gene: 8. This CDR3 spans 15 amino acids. Looked up from germline, CDR1 is LNHDA and CDR2 is SQIVND (reference sequence). The CDR3 loop reads CASSTSGTSLYEQYF. Here the CDR3 DNA reads TGTGCCAGTAGTACAAGCGGGACTAGTCTCTACGAGCAGTACTTC.

This clone was found once. This sequence joins TRBV16 and TRBJ1-4; tentative D call: TRBD1 (5 bases). Germline loops: CDR1 KGHSY, CDR2 FQNENV. The CDR3 runs to 12 residues. Deletions cut 3 bases from V and 7 bases from J, with 6 bases between. The CDR3, as DNA: TGTGCCAGCAGCCAGGGGGGTGAAAAACTGTTTTTT. Translation gives CASSQGGEKLFF. Based on the CDR3 plus reference TRBV16 and TRBJ1-4, the full variable domain is GEEVAQTPKHLVRGEGQKAKLYCAPIKGHSYVFWYQQVLKNEFKFLISFQNENVFDETGMPKERFSAKCLPNSPCSLEIQATKLEDSAVYFCASSQGGEKLFFGSGTQLSVL.

The chain is built from TRBV27 and TRBJ2-5; tentatively, D is TRBD1 (6 bases). The V gene's germline CDR1 is MNHEY and CDR2 SMNVEV (reference sequence). The CDR3 has 14 amino acids. V lost 5 bases and J 0 bases, leaving 10 bases between the germline ends. The CDR3 loop reads CASSKDRDQETQYF. The CDR3 coding sequence is TGTGCCAGCAGTAAGGACAGAGACCAAGAGACCCAGTACTTC.

The chain recombines TRBV7-3 with TRBJ2-2; 11 bases are shared with TRBD2. V shed 1 base, J shed 6 bases, and the junction held 28 bases outside the gene matches. Germline CDR1 reads SGHTA; CDR2 reads FQGTGA. The CDR3 contains 24 residues. The CDR3 sequence: CASSLRGGQGPRALAGGTAGELFF. The CDR3 DNA reads TGTGCCAGCAGCTTAAGGGGAGGACAAGGCCCCAGGGCGCTAGCGGGAGGAACGGCCGGGGAGCTGTTTTTT.

The chain is built from TRBV6-1 and TRBJ1-5; D might be TRBD1 (5 bases). With 5 bases removed from V and 6 bases from J, the gap between germline ends came to 11 bases. The CDR3 runs to 13 residues. CDR1 MNHNS and CDR2 SASEGT come from the germline V gene. CDR3 amino acids: CASSPQDTQPQHF. The CDR3, as DNA: TGTGCCAGCAGTCCGCAGGACACTCAGCCCCAGCATTTT.

The chain combines TRBV28 with TRBJ2-5, with 9 bases that match TRBD2. Germline V lookup: CDR1 MDHEN, CDR2 SYDVKM. The CDR3 sequence is 15 residues long. Germline trimming cut 7 bases from V and 5 bases from J; bases unmatched to any gene: 11. For the CDR3, the DNA is TGTGCCAGCAAATCAGCGGGAGGTGGGTTTGAGACCCAGTACTTC. It encodes CASKSAGGGFETQYF.